The rows below give T cell receptor beta chains drawn from one sample of a study of Ad26.COV2.S vaccination and SARS-CoV-2 variants. Assay used: immunoSEQ multiplex PCR; TCRdb lists only in-frame clones, some missing. The data hold more than 350,000 clones, with about 93% observed a single time. This specimen was peripheral blood, taken in a trial of Ad26.COV2.S vaccine versus placebo. The receptor set was obtained from a person aged 18-60 years who received the Ad26.COV2.S COVID-19 vaccine or a placebo. CDR3s include the opening cysteine and the closing phenylalanine or tryptophan. The D gene is left open where the match is weak. Expanded clones get a size class; other rows say once, few or many, or leave the size out.

>-|TRBV25-1|-|TRBJ1-1
TGTGCCAGCAGTGAGGATGGGTCGCTCATGAACACTGAAGCTTTCTTT
CASSEDGSLMNTEAFF
>-|TRBV7-6|TRBD2|TRBJ2-3
TGTGCCAGCAGCCTGAGACTAGCGGAAGCAGATACGCAGTATTTT
CASSLRLAEADTQYF
>-|TRBV4-3|-|TRBJ2-3
TGCGCCAGCAGCCAAGATTCCGGTCCCACAGATACGCAGTATTTT
CASSQDSGPTDTQYF
>-|TRBV5-1|TRBD1|TRBJ2-1
TGCGCCAGCAAACCGGGACAGGGTTACAATGAGCAGTTCTTC
CASKPGQGYNEQFF
>-|TRBV6-5|-|TRBJ1-3
TGTGCCAGCAGTTACGGGGGCGCAGGAGGAAACACCATATATTTT
CASSYGGAGGNTIYF
>-|TRBV18|-|TRBJ2-2
TGTGCCAGCTCACCACAGGCGGTAGAGAACACCGGGGAGCTGTTTTTT
CASSPQAVENTGELFF
>once|TRBV5-6|-|TRBJ1-2
TGTGCCAGCAGCTTAGGTCCGGAAGGGTTCTATGGCTACACCTTC
CASSLGPEGFYGYTF
>-|TRBV10-3|TRBD1|TRBJ1-5
TGTGCCATAAGTAAGGACAGGGCTAGTCAGCCCCAGCATTTT
CAISKDRASQPQHF
>-|TRBV28|-|TRBJ2-1
TGTGCCAGCAGTTTCCTAGGGCGGGAGCAGTTCTTC
CASSFLGREQFF
>-|TRBV5-4|-|TRBJ1-1
TGTGCCAGCAGTAGCGGTGCGGTGAACACTGAAGCTTTCTTT
CASSSGAVNTEAFF
>once|TRBV7-9|TRBD1|TRBJ1-3
TGTGCCAGCAGCTTAGGGACAGGTCCTGGAAACACCATATATTTT
CASSLGTGPGNTIYF
>-|TRBV5-5|TRBD1|TRBJ1-1
TGTGCCAGCAGCTTGGTAGGGACAGGGGTAGCTTTCTTT
CASSLVGTGVAFF
>once|TRBV6-6|-|TRBJ1-6
TGTGCCAGCACTGTGACAGGCAAGAATTCACCCCTCCACTTT
CASTVTGKNSPLHF
>-|TRBV18|-|TRBJ1-6
TGTGCCAGCTCACCAAACCGGGACCGGTATTCACCCCTCCACTTT
CASSPNRDRYSPLHF
>-|TRBV9|TRBD1|TRBJ2-3
TGTGCCAGCAGCCACGGGACAGGGGGTAATACGCAGTATTTT
CASSHGTGGNTQYF
>-|TRBV30|TRBD1|TRBJ2-5
TGTGCCTGGGCCGATACAGGGGGAACAGGCGAGACCCAGTACTTC
CAWADTGGTGETQYF
>-|TRBV3-1/TRBV3-2|-|TRBJ1-2
TGTGCCAGCAGCTTCCCAGGGGATGGCTACACCTTC
CASSFPGDGYTF
>-|TRBV7-2|-|TRBJ1-3
TGTGCCAGCAGCTTAGGTACAGGATTCTCTGGAAACACCATATATTTT
CASSLGTGFSGNTIYF
>-|TRBV29-1|-|TRBJ2-4
TGCAGCGTGGTAGACACAGGTAAAGGGAACATTCAGTACTTC
CSVVDTGKGNIQYF
>-|TRBV24-1|TRBD2|TRBJ2-1
TGTGCCACCAGTGATTTTGCACTAGCGGGACCTACCTACAATGAGCAGTTCTTC
CATSDFALAGPTYNEQFF
>-|TRBV30|-|TRBJ2-1
TGTGCCTGGAGTGGTGATATCTTCTACAATGAGCAGTTCTTC
CAWSGDIFYNEQFF
>-|TRBV7-9|-|TRBJ1-6
TGTGCCAGCAGCTTCATTAATTCACCCCTCCACTTT
CASSFINSPLHF
>-|TRBV7-9|-|TRBJ1-1
TGTGCCAGCAGCTTAGTCCCGAACACTGAAGCTTTCTTT
CASSLVPNTEAFF
>-|TRBV7-3|TRBD2|TRBJ2-3
TGTGCCAGCAGCTCCCTAGCGGGAGAAGGAGCAGATACGCAGTATTTT
CASSSLAGEGADTQYF
>-|TRBV6-6|-|TRBJ1-3
TGTGCCAGCAGTTCTAGTACCCGCTCTGGAAACACCATATATTTT
CASSSSTRSGNTIYF
>-|TRBV21-1|-|TRBJ1-4
TGTGCCAGCAGCAAAGGAAGGGCGTATCCGGGGGGTGAAAAACTGTTTTTT
CASSKGRAYPGGEKLFF
>-|TRBV6-5|-|TRBJ2-4
TGTGCCAGCAGTCGAGGGAACGTCGCCAAAAACATTCAGTACTTC
CASSRGNVAKNIQYF
>-|TRBV28|TRBD1|TRBJ1-3
TGTGCCAGCAGTCCCTTGACAGGGGCCTCATCTGGAAACACCATATATTTT
CASSPLTGASSGNTIYF
>once|TRBV5-5|-|TRBJ1-3
TGTGCCAGCAGCTTGGAGGGTCTCAGAGGAAACACCATATATTTT
CASSLEGLRGNTIYF
>-|TRBV30|-|TRBJ2-1
TGTGCCTGGACCACCGGGACTTCCAGGGACAATGAGCAGTTCTTC
CAWTTGTSRDNEQFF
>-|TRBV3-1/TRBV3-2|-|TRBJ2-7
TGTGCCAGCAGCCAAGGGACCTTCTACGAGCAGTACTTC
CASSQGTFYEQYF
>many|TRBV12-5|TRBD1|TRBJ2-7
TGTGCTAGTGGTTTGTGGCAGGGGGTGGGCGAGCAGTACTTC
CASGLWQGVGEQYF
>-|TRBV2|-|TRBJ2-7
TGTGCCAGCAGTGCCGGACACGACTACGAGCAGTACTTC
CASSAGHDYEQYF
>-|TRBV28|TRBD1|TRBJ2-4
TGTGCCAGCAGTTCTTCAATGACAGGGTGGGTCAAAAACATTCAGTACTTC
CASSSSMTGWVKNIQYF
>-|TRBV4-3|TRBD1|TRBJ1-4
TGCGCCAGCAGCCCCAAGCCGACAGGGTTGGGGGAAAAACTGTTTTTT
CASSPKPTGLGEKLFF
>-|TRBV30|-|TRBJ1-1
TGTGCCTGGCAGGGGATGGGGACTGAAGCTTTCTTT
CAWQGMGTEAFF
>-|TRBV6-5|TRBD2|TRBJ2-7
TGTGCCAGCTGGACTAGCGGGGGGACCTACGAGCAGTACTTC
CASWTSGGTYEQYF
>-|TRBV7-8|-|TRBJ1-2
TGTGCCAGCAGCGCGGACAGAGTCCCCAATAGTGGCTACACCTTC
CASSADRVPNSGYTF
>-|TRBV10-1|TRBD1|TRBJ1-5
TGCGCCAACACCAGGACAGGGGGTAATCAGCCCCAGCATTTT
CANTRTGGNQPQHF
>-|TRBV19|-|TRBJ2-7
TGTGCCAGTAGTATACAGGGTTCCTACGAGCAGTACTTC
CASSIQGSYEQYF
>-|TRBV7-2|TRBD1|TRBJ2-7
TGTGCCAGCAGCTTAGGACAGGGCCTTACCTACGAGCAGTACTTC
CASSLGQGLTYEQYF
>-|TRBV30|-|TRBJ2-4
TGTGCCTGGAGAGACACAGGATCCAAAAACATTCAGTACTTC
CAWRDTGSKNIQYF
>-|TRBV11-2|TRBD2|TRBJ2-7
TGTGCCAGCAGCTTACGCCGGGGGGCCTACGAGCAGTACTTC
CASSLRRGAYEQYF
>-|TRBV18|TRBD1|TRBJ2-2
TGTGCCAGCTCCCGGGACAGGGGCACCGGGGAGCTGTTTTTT
CASSRDRGTGELFF
>-|TRBV5-4|-|TRBJ1-2
TGTGCCAGCAGCTTCTCGGACGGCCGTCCGGGTGGCTACACCTTC
CASSFSDGRPGGYTF
>-|TRBV9|-|TRBJ1-2
TGTGCCAGCAGCGTAGCTCTTGCCGGTGGCTACACCTTC
CASSVALAGGYTF
>-|TRBV11-2|-|TRBJ2-5
TGTGCCAGCAGCTTAAGCCAGACAGACTATCAAGAGACCCAGTACTTC
CASSLSQTDYQETQYF
>-|TRBV7-9|TRBD1|TRBJ1-4
TGTGCCAGCAGCCACCCTGGACAGGGAAATGAAAAACTGTTTTTT
CASSHPGQGNEKLFF
>-|TRBV19|-|TRBJ2-3
TGTGCCAGTAGTCCGCAGGGGACTAGCACAGATACGCAGTATTTT
CASSPQGTSTDTQYF
>-|TRBV21-1|-|TRBJ2-2
TGTGCCAGCAGCCCGGGGACTAAGGCAACCGGGGAGCTGTTTTTT
CASSPGTKATGELFF
>-|TRBV15|-|TRBJ2-7
TGTGCCACCAGCAGAGATACGAGAGGATGGGACGAGCAGTACTTC
CATSRDTRGWDEQYF
>-|TRBV5-4|TRBD2|TRBJ2-1
TGTGCCAGCAGCCGGGAGGCGGGAGGGTGGGGTATTAATGAGCAGTTCTTC
CASSREAGGWGINEQFF
>few|TRBV20-1|-|TRBJ2-1
TGCAGTGCTAGTGTCCGCGGCAGCCCCGAAATAACCAATGAGCAGTTCTTC
CSASVRGSPEITNEQFF
>-|TRBV11-2|TRBD1|TRBJ1-1
TGTGCCAGCAGCCCACGGACAGGGGCACCGAACACTGAAGCTTTCTTT
CASSPRTGAPNTEAFF
>-|TRBV5-5|TRBD1|TRBJ2-2
TGTGCCAGCAGCTTGGGATCGGGACAGAGCACCGGGGAGCTGTTTTTT
CASSLGSGQSTGELFF
>-|TRBV20-1|-|TRBJ1-2
TGCAGTGCTAGTTTGGGGCCAGATAGGGATGGCTACACCTTC
CSASLGPDRDGYTF
>-|TRBV6-6|-|TRBJ2-7
TGTGCCAGCAGCTACCCAGGCGCGACGAGCTCCTACGAGCAGTACTTC
CASSYPGATSSYEQYF
>-|TRBV3-1/TRBV3-2|-|TRBJ2-5
TGTGCCAGCAGCCAACTGGACACCGTTCAAGAGACCCAGTACTTC
CASSQLDTVQETQYF
>-|TRBV1|-|TRBJ1-4
TGCACCAGCAGCCACGACGGAAAAAGTGACAGGGCGAGTGAAAAACTGTTTTTT
CTSSHDGKSDRASEKLFF
>once|TRBV11-2|TRBD2|TRBJ2-1
TGTGCCAGCAGGTTTAGCGGGGGAGCTTGGGGGGAGCAGTTCTTC
CASRFSGGAWGEQFF